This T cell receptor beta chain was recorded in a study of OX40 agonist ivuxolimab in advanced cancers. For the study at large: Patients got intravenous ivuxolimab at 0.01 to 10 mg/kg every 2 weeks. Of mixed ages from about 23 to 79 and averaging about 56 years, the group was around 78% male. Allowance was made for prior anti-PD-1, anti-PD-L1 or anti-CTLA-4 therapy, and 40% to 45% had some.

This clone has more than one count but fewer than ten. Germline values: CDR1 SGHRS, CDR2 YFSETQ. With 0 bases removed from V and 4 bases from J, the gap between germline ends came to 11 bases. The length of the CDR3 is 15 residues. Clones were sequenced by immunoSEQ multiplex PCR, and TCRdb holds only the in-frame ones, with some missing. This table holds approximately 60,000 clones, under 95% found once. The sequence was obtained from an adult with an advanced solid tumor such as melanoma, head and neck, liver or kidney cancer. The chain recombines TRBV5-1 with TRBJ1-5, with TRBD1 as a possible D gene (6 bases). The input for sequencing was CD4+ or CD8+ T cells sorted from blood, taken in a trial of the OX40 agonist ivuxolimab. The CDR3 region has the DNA TGCGCCAGCAGCTTGGTCGGGGGCAGTAATCAGCCCCAGCATTTT. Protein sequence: CASSLVGGSNQPQHF.